This TCR beta chain originates from a study of blood T cell repertoires in COVID-19. Turning to the study itself: Acute and convalescent COVID-19 samples came from the United States, Italy and Spain. T cells, B-cell-depleted T cells, or PBMCs supplied cDNA or gDNA.

Germline-derived CDR1 and CDR2 are SNHLY and FYNNEI. The V and J ends lost 6 bases and 6 bases, in that order; junction bases with no gene match: 10. The CDR3 runs to 14 residues. In the authors' workflow: Counts of nucleated cells, estimated from reference gene primer amplification, were obtained. Produced via immunoSEQ multiplex PCR; TCRdb's table is partial and in-frame only. That table supplies the V and J calls and clone size; D and trimming were determined from the DNA. The sample holds about 310,000 clones, roughly 91% seen once. The sample taken for sequencing was peripheral blood. The rearrangement uses TRBV2 and TRBJ2-7, with 8 bases fitting TRBD1. This clonotype was obtained from a man in his forties or fifties with active or convalescent COVID-19. The CDR3 DNA reads as TGTGCCAGCAGGGTACTACAGGGGGAGGTCGAGCAGTACTTC. Translating it yields CASRVLQGEVEQYF.